The rows below give T cell receptor beta chains drawn from one sample of a study of T cell responses to AZD1222 COVID-19 vaccine. The assay was immunoSEQ multiplex PCR, and TCRdb's table has in-frame clones only and misses some. This table has about 35,000 clones, 75% to 90% appearing once. Specimen: peripheral blood, collected on day 0 of AZD1222 vaccination. All receptors come from an adult in good health. CDR3s include the opening cysteine and the closing phenylalanine or tryptophan. The order of the fields is clone size, V gene, D gene, CDR3 length, J gene, CDR3 protein, CDR3 DNA. D genes are given only for firm matches. Not every row has a clone size; where given, it reads once, few, many or a size class.

.,TRBV7-2,TRBD1,13,TRBJ1-2,CASTGTETYGYTF,TGTGCCTCTACCGGGACAGAAACCTATGGCTACACCTTC
.,TRBV4-1,TRBD2,17,TRBJ2-1,CASSPGLAGGPLAEQFF,TGCGCCAGCAGCCCCGGACTAGCGGGAGGGCCTCTTGCTGAGCAGTTCTTC
.,TRBV5-1,.,16,TRBJ1-1,CASSLVGGQMNTEAFF,TGCGCCAGCAGCTTGGTAGGGGGACAAATGAACACTGAAGCTTTCTTT
.,TRBV7-2,.,14,TRBJ2-5,CASSIGQGGETQYF,TGTGCCAGCAGCATAGGACAGGGAGGGGAGACCCAGTACTTC
.,TRBV3-1/TRBV3-2,TRBD1,14,TRBJ1-2,CASSRRTGGYGYTF,TGTGCCAGCAGCCGTAGGACAGGGGGGTATGGCTACACCTTC
few,TRBV6-6,.,13,TRBJ1-5,CASSSPGNQPQHF,TGTGCCAGCAGTTCCCCAGGGAATCAGCCCCAGCATTTT
.,TRBV28,.,13,TRBJ1-5,CASSSWAWGPQHF,TGTGCCAGCAGTTCCTGGGCGTGGGGGCCCCAGCATTTT
once,TRBV27,.,13,TRBJ2-7,CASSFSSTYEQYF,TGTGCCAGCAGTTTTAGCTCTACCTACGAGCAGTACTTC
.,TRBV2,TRBD2,15,TRBJ2-3,CASSRPGLAADTQYF,TGTGCCAGCAGCAGACCGGGACTAGCGGCAGATACGCAGTATTTT
once,TRBV6-5,TRBD1,14,TRBJ2-2,CAAKGQTNTGELFF,TGTGCCGCTAAGGGACAGACGAACACCGGGGAGCTGTTTTTT
.,TRBV5-1,TRBD2,16,TRBJ2-3,CASSSGLAGGTDTQYF,TGCGCCAGCAGCTCTGGACTAGCGGGGGGCACAGATACGCAGTATTTT